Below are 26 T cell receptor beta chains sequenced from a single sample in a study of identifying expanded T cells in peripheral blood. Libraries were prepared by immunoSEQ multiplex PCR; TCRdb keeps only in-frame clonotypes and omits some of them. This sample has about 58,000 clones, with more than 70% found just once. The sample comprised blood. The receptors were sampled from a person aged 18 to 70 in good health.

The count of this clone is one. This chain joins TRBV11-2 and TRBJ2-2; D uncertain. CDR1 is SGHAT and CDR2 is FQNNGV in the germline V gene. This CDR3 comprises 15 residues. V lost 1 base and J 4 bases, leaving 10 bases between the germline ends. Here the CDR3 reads CASSLGVSPTGELFF. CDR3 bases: TGTGCCAGCAGCTTAGGGGTCAGCCCCACCGGGGAGCTGTTTTTT.

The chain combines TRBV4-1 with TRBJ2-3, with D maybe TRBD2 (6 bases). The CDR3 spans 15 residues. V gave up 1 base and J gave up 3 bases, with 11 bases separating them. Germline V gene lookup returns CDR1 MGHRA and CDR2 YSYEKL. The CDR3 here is CASSQGPSETDTQYF. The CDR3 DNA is TGCGCCAGCAGCCAAGGTCCTAGCGAGACAGATACGCAGTATTTT.

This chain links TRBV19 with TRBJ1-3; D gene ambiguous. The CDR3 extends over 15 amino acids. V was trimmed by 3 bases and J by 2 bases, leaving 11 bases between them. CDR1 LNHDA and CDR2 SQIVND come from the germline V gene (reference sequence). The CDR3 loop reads CASSIWVSAGNTIYF. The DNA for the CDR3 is TGTGCCAGTAGTATTTGGGTGTCGGCTGGAAACACCATATATTTT.

The CDR3 sequence is CSARAGYEQYF. The CDR3 bases are TGCAGTGCTAGAGCCGGCTACGAGCAGTACTTC. The chain is built from TRBV20-1 and TRBJ2-7; D is unresolved. Between the trimmed V and J ends, which lost 1 base and 3 bases, there was a span of 4 bases. Germline V gene lookup returns CDR1 DFQATT and CDR2 SNEGSKA (reference sequence). The CDR3 runs 11 residues.

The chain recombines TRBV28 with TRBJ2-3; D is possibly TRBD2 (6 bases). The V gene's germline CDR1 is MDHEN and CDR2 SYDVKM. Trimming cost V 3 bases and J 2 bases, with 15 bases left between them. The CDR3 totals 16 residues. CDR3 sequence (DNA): TGTGCCAGCAGTTTTTCCTTTCGGGGGTTCACAGATACGCAGTATTTT. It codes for CASSFSFRGFTDTQYF.

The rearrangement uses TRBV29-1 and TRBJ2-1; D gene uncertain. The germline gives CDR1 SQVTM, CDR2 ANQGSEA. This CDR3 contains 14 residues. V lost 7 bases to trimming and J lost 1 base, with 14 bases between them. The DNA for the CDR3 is TGCAGCGCAACCCTGGGTCCATCCTACAATGAGCAGTTCTTC. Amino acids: CSATLGPSYNEQFF.

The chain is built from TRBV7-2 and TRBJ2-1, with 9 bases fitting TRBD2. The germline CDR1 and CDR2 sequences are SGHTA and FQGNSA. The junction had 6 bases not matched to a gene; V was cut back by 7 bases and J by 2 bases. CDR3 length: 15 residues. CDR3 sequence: CASMVSSGTYNEQFF. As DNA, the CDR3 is TGTGCCAGCATGGTTTCTAGCGGGACCTACAATGAGCAGTTCTTC.

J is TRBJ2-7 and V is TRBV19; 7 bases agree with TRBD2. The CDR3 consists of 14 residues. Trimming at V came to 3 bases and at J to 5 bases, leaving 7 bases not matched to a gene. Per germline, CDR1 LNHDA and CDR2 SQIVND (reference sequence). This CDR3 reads CASSIGAGENEQYF. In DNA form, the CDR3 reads TGTGCCAGTAGTATCGGGGCGGGAGAGAACGAGCAGTACTTC.

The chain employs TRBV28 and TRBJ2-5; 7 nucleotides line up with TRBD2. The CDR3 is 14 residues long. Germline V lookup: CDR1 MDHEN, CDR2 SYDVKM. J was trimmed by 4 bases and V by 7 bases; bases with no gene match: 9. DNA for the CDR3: TGTGCCAGCACCCCCGGGGGGTCAGGAGAGACCCAGTACTTC. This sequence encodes CASTPGGSGETQYF.

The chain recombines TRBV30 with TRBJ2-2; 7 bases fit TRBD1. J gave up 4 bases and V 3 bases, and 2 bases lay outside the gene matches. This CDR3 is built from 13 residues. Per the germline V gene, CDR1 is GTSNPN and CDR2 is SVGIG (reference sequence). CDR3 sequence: CAWSTGATGELFF. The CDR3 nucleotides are TGTGCCTGGAGCACAGGGGCCACCGGGGAGCTGTTTTTT.

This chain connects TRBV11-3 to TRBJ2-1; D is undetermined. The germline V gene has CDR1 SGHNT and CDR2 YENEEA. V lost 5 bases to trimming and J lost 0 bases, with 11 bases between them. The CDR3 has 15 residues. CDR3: CASSPEPHSYNEQFF. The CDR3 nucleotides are TGTGCCAGCAGCCCTGAACCCCACTCCTACAATGAGCAGTTCTTC.

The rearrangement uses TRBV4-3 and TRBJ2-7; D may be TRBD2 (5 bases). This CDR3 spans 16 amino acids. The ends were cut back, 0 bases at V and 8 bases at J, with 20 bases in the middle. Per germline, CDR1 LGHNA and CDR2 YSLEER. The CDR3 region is CASSQEHFYHGVKQYF. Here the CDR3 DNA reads TGCGCCAGCAGCCAAGAACATTTCTATCACGGGGTAAAGCAGTACTTC.

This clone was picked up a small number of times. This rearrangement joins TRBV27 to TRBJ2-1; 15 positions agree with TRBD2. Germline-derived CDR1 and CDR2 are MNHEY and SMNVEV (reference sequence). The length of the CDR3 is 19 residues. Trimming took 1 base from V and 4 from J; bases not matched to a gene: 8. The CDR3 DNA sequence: TGTGCCAGCAGTTTATTCTCCCGTGGACTAGCGGGAGGGTACAATGAGCAGTTCTTC. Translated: CASSLFSRGLAGGYNEQFF.

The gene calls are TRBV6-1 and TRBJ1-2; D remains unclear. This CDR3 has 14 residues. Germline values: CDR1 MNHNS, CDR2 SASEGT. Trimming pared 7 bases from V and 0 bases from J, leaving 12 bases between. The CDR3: CASTKDGANYGYTF. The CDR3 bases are TGTGCCAGCACTAAGGACGGAGCTAACTATGGCTACACCTTC.

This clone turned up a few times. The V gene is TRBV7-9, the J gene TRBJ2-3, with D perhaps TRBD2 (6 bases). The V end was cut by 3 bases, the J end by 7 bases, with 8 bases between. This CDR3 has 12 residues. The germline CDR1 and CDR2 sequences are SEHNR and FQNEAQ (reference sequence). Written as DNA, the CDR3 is TGTGCCAGCAGCTTTGGGGGGAATACGCAGTATTTT. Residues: CASSFGGNTQYF.

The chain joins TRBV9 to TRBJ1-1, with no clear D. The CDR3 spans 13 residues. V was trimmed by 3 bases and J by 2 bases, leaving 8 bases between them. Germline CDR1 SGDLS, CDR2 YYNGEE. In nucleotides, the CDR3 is TGTGCCAGCAGCGCAGGAACAAACACTGAAGCTTTCTTT. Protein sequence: CASSAGTNTEAFF. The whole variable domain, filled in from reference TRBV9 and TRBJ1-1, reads DSGVTQTPKHLITATGQRVTLRCSPRSGDLSVYWYQQSLDQGLQFLIQYYNGEERAKGNILERFSAQQFPDLHSELNLSSLELGDSALYFCASSAGTNTEAFFGQGTRLTVV.

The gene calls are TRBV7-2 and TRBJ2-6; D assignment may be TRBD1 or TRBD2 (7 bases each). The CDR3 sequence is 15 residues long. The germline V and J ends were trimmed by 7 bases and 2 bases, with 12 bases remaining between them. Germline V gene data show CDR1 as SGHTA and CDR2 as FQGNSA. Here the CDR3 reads CASTAGGAGANVLTF. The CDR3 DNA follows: TGTGCCAGCACCGCAGGGGGGGCTGGGGCCAACGTCCTGACTTTC.

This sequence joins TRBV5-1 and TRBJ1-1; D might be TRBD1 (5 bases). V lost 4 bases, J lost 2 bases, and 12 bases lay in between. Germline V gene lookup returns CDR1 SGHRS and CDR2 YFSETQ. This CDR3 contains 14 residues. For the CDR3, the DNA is TGCGCCAGCAGCGGGGACGGAAAAAACACTGAAGCTTTCTTT. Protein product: CASSGDGKNTEAFF.

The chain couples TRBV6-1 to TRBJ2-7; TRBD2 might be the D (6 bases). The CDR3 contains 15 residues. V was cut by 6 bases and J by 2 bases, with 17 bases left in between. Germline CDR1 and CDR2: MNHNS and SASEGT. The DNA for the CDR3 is TGTGCCAGCAGCCCGGGACTCTGGGCCCCCTACGAGCAGTACTTC. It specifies CASSPGLWAPYEQYF.

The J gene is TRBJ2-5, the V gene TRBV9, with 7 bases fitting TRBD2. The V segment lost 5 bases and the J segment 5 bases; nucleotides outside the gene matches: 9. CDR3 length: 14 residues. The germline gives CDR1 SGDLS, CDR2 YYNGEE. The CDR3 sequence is CASSGGRGVETQYF. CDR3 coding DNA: TGTGCCAGCAGTGGCGGGAGAGGTGTTGAGACCCAGTACTTC.

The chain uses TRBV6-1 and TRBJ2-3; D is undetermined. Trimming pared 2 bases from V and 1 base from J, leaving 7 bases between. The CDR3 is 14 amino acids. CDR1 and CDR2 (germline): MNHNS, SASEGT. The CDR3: CASSEPARTDTQYF. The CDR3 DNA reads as TGTGCCAGCAGTGAACCGGCCCGCACAGATACGCAGTATTTT.

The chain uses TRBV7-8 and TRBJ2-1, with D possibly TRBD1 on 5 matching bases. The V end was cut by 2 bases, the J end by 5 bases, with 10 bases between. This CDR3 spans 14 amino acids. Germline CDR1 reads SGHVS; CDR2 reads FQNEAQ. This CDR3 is CASSLWVGDNEQFF. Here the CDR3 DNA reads TGTGCCAGCAGCTTATGGGTAGGGGACAATGAGCAGTTCTTC.

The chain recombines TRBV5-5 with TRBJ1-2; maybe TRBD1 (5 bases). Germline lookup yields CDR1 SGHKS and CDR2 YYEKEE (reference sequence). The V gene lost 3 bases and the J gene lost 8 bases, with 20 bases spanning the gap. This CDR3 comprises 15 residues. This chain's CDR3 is CASSSPVTGRRGYTF. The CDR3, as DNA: TGTGCCAGCAGCTCCCCCGTTACAGGCCGTAGGGGCTACACCTTC.

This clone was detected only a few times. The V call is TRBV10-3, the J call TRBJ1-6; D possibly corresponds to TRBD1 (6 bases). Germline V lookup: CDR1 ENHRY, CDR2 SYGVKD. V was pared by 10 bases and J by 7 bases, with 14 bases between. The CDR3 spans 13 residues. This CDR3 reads CASSRGGNSPLHF. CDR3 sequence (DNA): TGTGCCAGCAGCAGGGGAGGGAATTCACCCCTCCACTTT.

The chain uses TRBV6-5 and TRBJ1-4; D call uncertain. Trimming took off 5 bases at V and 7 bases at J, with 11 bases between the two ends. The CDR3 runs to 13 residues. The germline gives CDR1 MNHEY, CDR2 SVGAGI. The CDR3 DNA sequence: TGTGCCAGCAGTCCGCCGGGAGGTGAAAAACTGTTTTTT. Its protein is CASSPPGGEKLFF.

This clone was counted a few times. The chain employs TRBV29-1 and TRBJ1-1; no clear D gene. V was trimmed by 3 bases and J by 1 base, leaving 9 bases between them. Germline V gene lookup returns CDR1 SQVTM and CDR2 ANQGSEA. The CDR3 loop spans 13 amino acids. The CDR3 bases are TGCAGCGTTGAGAGGACCGCGAACACTGAAGCTTTCTTT. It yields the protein CSVERTANTEAFF. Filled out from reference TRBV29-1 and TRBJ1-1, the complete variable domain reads SAVISQKPSRDICQRGTSLTIQCQVDSQVTMMFWYRQQPGQSLTLIATANQGSEATYESGFVIDKFPISRPNLTFSTLTVSNMSPEDSSIYLCSVERTANTEAFFGQGTRLTVV.